This T cell receptor (beta chain) was captured in a study of post-analysis software for immune sequencing data. Study at large: The cohort encompassed relapsing-remitting, secondary progressive and progressive-relapsing multiple sclerosis disease courses.

Trimming shortened V by 6 bases and J by 1 base, and 14 bases separated the two germline ends. In germline, CDR1 is LGHNA, CDR2 YNFKEQ. The CDR3 is 15 residues long. Every TCR beta cDNA library bore unique molecular identifiers. From approximately 0.95 to 9.8 million T cells, 400,000 to 500,000 cDNA molecules were obtained. TCRdb reprocessed the PCR reads via MiXCR and lists one record per CDR3 protein. The table records 350,000 to 500,000 distinct CDR3 sequences, approximately 37% of them present only once. This clonotype was counted only a few times. The target antigen is unknown. Study-wide points: In multiple sclerosis, normalized Chao1 diversity was significantly below that of controls. F measure showed strong co-clustering of same-batch samples. Included in a set of five TRBV segments more frequent in patients than controls were TRBV5-6, TRBV5-1 and TRBV20-1.

The chain links TRBV4-2 to TRBJ2-3; no definite D call. The sample consisted of blood. This clonotype was obtained from a girl aged 2-9 years with multiple sclerosis. DNA of the CDR3: TGTGCCAGCAGTTTGAATCTAGTTGGCACAGATACGCAGTATTTT. Translating gives CASSLNLVGTDTQYF.